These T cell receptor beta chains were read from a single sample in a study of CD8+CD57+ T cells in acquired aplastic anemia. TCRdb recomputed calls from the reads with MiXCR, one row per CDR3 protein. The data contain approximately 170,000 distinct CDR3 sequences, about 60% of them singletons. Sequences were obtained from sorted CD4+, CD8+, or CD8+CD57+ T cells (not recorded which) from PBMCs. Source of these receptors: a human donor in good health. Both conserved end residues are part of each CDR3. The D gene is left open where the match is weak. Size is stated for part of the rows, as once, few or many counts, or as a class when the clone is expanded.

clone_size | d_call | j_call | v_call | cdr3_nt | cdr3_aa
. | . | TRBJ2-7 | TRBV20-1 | TGCAGTACGAGGGCTAGCTCCTACGAGCAGTACTTC | CSTRASSYEQYF
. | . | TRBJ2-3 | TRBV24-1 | TGTGCCACCAGTGTCCAGGGTGGTACAGATACGCAGTATTTT | CATSVQGGTDTQYF
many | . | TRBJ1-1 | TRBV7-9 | TGTGCCAGCAGCTTGGCAGGGCTCATGAACACTGAAGCTTTCTTT | CASSLAGLMNTEAFF
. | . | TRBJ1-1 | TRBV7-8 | TGTGCCAGCAGCTTAGGCACCCTTAACACTGAAGCTTTCTTT | CASSLGTLNTEAFF
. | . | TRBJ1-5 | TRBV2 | TGTGCCAGCAGTGAGCAGGGTAGGGATCAGCCCCAGCATTTT | CASSEQGRDQPQHF
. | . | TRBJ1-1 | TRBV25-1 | TGTGCCAGCAGTGAGTCGTCGGGGGAAAACACTGAAGCTTTCTTT | CASSESSGENTEAFF
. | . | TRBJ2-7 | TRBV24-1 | TGTGCCAGCAGTTTACGGCGGGCAGCCGAGCAGTACTTC | CASSLRRAAEQYF
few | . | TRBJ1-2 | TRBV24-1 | TGTGCCACCAGTGAGGGCAGGGAGAACTATGGCTACACCTTC | CATSEGRENYGYTF
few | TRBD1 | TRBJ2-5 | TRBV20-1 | TGCAGTGTGATACAGGGGATCCAAGAGACCCAGTACTTC | CSVIQGIQETQYF
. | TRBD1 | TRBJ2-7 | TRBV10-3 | TGTGCCATCAGTGCGGGACAGGGGGACGAGCAGTACTTC | CAISAGQGDEQYF
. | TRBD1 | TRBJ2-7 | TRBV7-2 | TGTGCCAGCAGCTTACTGACAGGGAACTCCTACGAGCAGTACTTC | CASSLLTGNSYEQYF
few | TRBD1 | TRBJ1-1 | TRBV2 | TGTGCCAGCACACAGGGGGAGAACACTGAAGCTTTCTTT | CASTQGENTEAFF
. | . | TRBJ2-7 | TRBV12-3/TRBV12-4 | TGTGCCAGCAGTTTAATTACTTACTACGAGCAGTACTTC | CASSLITYYEQYF
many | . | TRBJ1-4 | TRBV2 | TGTGCCAGCAGCCCCGGGGTCGGGGAAAAACTGTTTTTT | CASSPGVGEKLFF
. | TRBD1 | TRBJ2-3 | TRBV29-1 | TGCAGCGTTGGGGACAGGGGGCTGGGGTCCCCAGATACGCAGTGTTTT | CSVGDRGLGSPDTQCF
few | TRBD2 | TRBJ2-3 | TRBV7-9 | TGTGCCAGCAGTCCTCCGGGACTAGTCACAGATACGCAGTATTTT | CASSPPGLVTDTQYF
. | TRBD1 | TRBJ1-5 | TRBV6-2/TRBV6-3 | TGTGCCACCAAGCGCTCCGGGACAGGTACCCAGCCCCAGCATTTT | CATKRSGTGTQPQHF
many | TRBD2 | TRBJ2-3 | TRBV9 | TGTGCCAGCAGCCCCGGACTAGCGGGAGGGCCCAGGGGAGATACGCAGTATTTT | CASSPGLAGGPRGDTQYF
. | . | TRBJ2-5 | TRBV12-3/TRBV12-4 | TGTGCCAGCAGCCCTCGACAGACACAAGAGACCCAGTACTTC | CASSPRQTQETQYF
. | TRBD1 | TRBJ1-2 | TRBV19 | TGTGCCAGTAGTGCGACAGGGAGGAGGGGCTACACCTTC | CASSATGRRGYTF
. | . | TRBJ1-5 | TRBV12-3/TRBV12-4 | TGTGCCAGCAGTTTAGTTCGGGCAGGGGTCATCCAGCCCCAGCATTTT | CASSLVRAGVIQPQHF
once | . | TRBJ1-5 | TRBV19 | TGTGCCAGTAGTTCTGACACGGGGTTGGGTCAGCCCCAGCATTTT | CASSSDTGLGQPQHF
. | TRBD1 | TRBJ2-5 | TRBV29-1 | TGCAGCGTTGCGGACAGGGTGTGGGAGACCCAGTACTTC | CSVADRVWETQYF
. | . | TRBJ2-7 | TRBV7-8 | TGTGCCAGCAGCTTAGAGGGCCTCACCTACGAGCAGTACTTC | CASSLEGLTYEQYF
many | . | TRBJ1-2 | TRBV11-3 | TGTGCCAGCAGCTCCTACTCGAAGATGGAGGGGGACTATGGCTACACCTTC | CASSSYSKMEGDYGYTF